This TCR beta chain stems from a study of blood T cell repertoires in COVID-19. Study-level background: Sources were T cells, B-cell-depleted T cells, or PBMCs; the material itself was cDNA or gDNA.

Original handling: Amplified reference gene primers provided the basis for estimating nucleated cell counts. Libraries were prepared by immunoSEQ multiplex PCR; TCRdb keeps only in-frame clonotypes and omits some of them. V, J and clone size reflect that table, while D and trimming were determined from the DNA. The sample carries approximately 250,000 clones, approximately 80% recorded once. Germline values: CDR1 MNHEY, CDR2 SVGAGI. Trimming took 6 bases from V and 6 from J, leaving 14 bases between them. The CDR3 is 14 residues long. The sample consisted of peripheral blood. V and J are TRBV6-5 and TRBJ2-2, with a possible D match to TRBD1 (6 bases). The clonotype was recovered from a human donor in a cohort sampled during active COVID-19. The CDR3 reads CASRRYNRAGELFF. For the CDR3, the DNA is TGTGCCAGCAGAAGATATAACAGGGCCGGGGAGCTGTTTTTT.